What follows describes a single TCR beta chain. The source of the sample is a study of T cells in Graves' hyperthyroidism and ophthalmopathy. Amplification of TCR beta CDR3 regions was performed using RNA transcripts as template. TCR CDR3 underwent first-round RT-PCR with the HTBI primer set. TCRdb analysed the multiplex PCR reads with MiXCR anew, one entry per CDR3 protein. The repertoire consists of 250,000 to 300,000 distinct CDR3 sequences, with roughly 15% occurring once and the leading ten covering 30%. V lost 4 bases to trimming and J lost 2 bases, with 15 bases between them. CDR3 length: 15 residues. Germline CDR1 and CDR2: LNHDA and SQIVND (reference sequence).

The V gene is TRBV19, the J gene TRBJ2-7; D is ambiguous. The TCR sequence derives from a woman aged 45-65 years with Graves' hyperthyroidism that later progressed to Graves' ophthalmopathy. Source material: blood. This chain's CDR3 is CASSNYPPGPYEQYF. CDR3 nucleotides: TGTGCCAGTAGTAATTATCCACCTGGCCCCTACGAGCAGTACTTC.